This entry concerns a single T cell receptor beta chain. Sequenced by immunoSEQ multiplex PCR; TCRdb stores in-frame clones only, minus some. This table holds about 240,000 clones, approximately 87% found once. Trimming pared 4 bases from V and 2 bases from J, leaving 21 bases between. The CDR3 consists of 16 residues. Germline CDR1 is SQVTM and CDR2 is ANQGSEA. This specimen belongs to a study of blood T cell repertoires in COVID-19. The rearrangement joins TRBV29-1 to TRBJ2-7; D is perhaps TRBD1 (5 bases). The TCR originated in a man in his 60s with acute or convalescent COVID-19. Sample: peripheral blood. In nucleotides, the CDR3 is TGCAGCGTTGGCTGGGTGGACACCATTGCCCCCTACGAGCAGTACTTC. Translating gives CSVGWVDTIAPYEQYF.